There are a few counts of the clone carrying this T cell receptor (beta chain). This record belongs to a study of shared clonotypes between healthy human individuals. Profiling relied on immunoSEQ multiplex PCR, and the TCRdb table lists in-frame clones only, not all of them. The table records under 1,100,000 clones, roughly 80% of them present only once. There are 11 residues in the CDR3. The V end lost 11 bases, the J end lost 5 bases, and 13 bases lay between the germline ends. Germline assignment: CDR1 MDHEN and CDR2 SYDVKM. This TCR was sampled from a young man in good health. Sequencing was performed on memory CD4+ T cells sorted from blood. The subset here: CD45RA-negative fraction. The chain employs TRBV28 and TRBJ2-7; possibly TRBD1 or TRBD2 for D (5 bases each). This CDR3 is CACYGDHEQYF. CDR3 DNA sequence: TGTGCCTGCTATGGGGACCACGAGCAGTACTTC.